One sample yielded the 14 T cell receptor beta chains listed below, sequenced in a study of blood T cell repertoires in COVID-19. The table came from immunoSEQ multiplex PCR; TCRdb's copy has only in-frame clones and leaves some out. The profile covers 120,000 or so clones, with approximately 90% appearing a single time and roughly 5% taken by the ten largest. What was sequenced was peripheral blood. All receptors come from a human donor in a cohort sampled during active COVID-19.

This clone is medium-sized. V is TRBV6-1 and J is TRBJ1-3; possibly TRBD1 for D (5 bases). The CDR3 extends over 16 amino acids. V shed 0 bases and J shed 3 bases, with 12 bases lying between them. The germline CDR1 and CDR2 sequences are MNHNS and SASEGT. The CDR3 loop reads CASSEALGGGGNTIYF. CDR3 sequence (DNA): TGTGCCAGCAGTGAAGCGCTCGGGGGGGGTGGAAACACCATATATTTT.

The rearrangement joins TRBV2 to TRBJ2-1; the match to TRBD2 covers 7 bases. Per germline, CDR1 SNHLY and CDR2 FYNNEI. V dropped 4 bases and J dropped 5; count of bases not matched to a gene: 8. The CDR3 has 15 amino acids. For the CDR3, the DNA is TGTGCCAGCAGTGGGGCCGGCGGGGGAAACAATGAGCAGTTCTTC. Its protein product is CASSGAGGGNNEQFF.

The chain recombines TRBV9 with TRBJ2-6; 10 bases are shared with TRBD1. In germline, CDR1 is SGDLS, CDR2 YYNGEE. V shed 4 bases and J 6 bases; nucleotides not matched to a gene: 7. CDR3 length equals 16 residues. For the CDR3, the DNA is TGTGCCAGCAGCCCATGGGACAGGGGAATGGCCAACGTCCTGACTTTC. This codes for CASSPWDRGMANVLTF. Using reference TRBV9 and TRBJ2-6 for the parts outside the CDR3, the full variable domain is DSGVTQTPKHLITATGQRVTLRCSPRSGDLSVYWYQQSLDQGLQFLIQYYNGEERAKGNILERFSAQQFPDLHSELNLSSLELGDSALYFCASSPWDRGMANVLTFGAGSRLTVL.

The chain links TRBV3-1 (or the pseudogene TRBV3-2) to TRBJ2-2, with 7 bases identical to TRBD2. The CDR3 runs 16 residues. CDR1 is LGHDT, CDR2 YNNKEL, per germline (reference sequence). V shed 1 base, J shed 4 bases, and the junction held 6 bases outside the gene matches. CDR3 sequence: CASSQGWGLPTGELFF. CDR3 nucleotide sequence: TGTGCCAGCAGCCAAGGGTGGGGACTACCCACCGGGGAGCTGTTTTTT.

This chain connects TRBV5-6 to TRBJ2-2; D possibly corresponds to TRBD2 (7 bases). The length of the CDR3 is 14 residues. Deletions cut 1 base from V and 7 bases from J, with 11 bases between. Germline values: CDR1 SGHDT, CDR2 YYEEEE. CDR3 DNA: TGTGCCAGCAGCTTGCGGGGGGCAAACGGGGAGCTGTTTTTT. This translates into CASSLRGANGELFF. Drawing the rest from reference TRBV5-6 and TRBJ2-2, the complete variable domain is DAGVTQSPTHLIKTRGQQVTLRCSPKSGHDTVSWYQQALGQGPQFIFQYYEEEERQRGNFPDRFSGHQFPNYSSELNVNALLLGDSALYLCASSLRGANGELFFGEGSRLTVL.

This rearrangement joins TRBV4-2 to TRBJ1-3; D unresolved. V lost 0 bases, J lost 2 bases, and 5 bases lay in between. The CDR3 runs 14 residues. Germline assignment: CDR1 LGHNA and CDR2 YNFKEQ. CDR3 in amino acids: CASSQEQTGNTIYF. In DNA, the CDR3 is TGTGCCAGCAGCCAAGAGCAGACTGGAAACACCATATATTTT.

The V and J genes are TRBV7-9 and TRBJ2-1; 7 positions match TRBD1. The CDR3 runs to 16 residues. V trimming: 6 bases; J trimming: 6 bases; junction bases outside the gene matches: 14. Per germline, CDR1 SEHNR and CDR2 FQNEAQ (reference sequence). The CDR3 coding sequence is TGTGCCAGCAGTTCGTACAGGGGACAATCCCTCAATGAGCAGTTCTTC. Encoded protein: CASSSYRGQSLNEQFF.

This chain uses TRBV28 with TRBJ2-3; no clear D. Trimming left V 4 bases short and J 3 bases short, with 8 bases between. Germline V lookup: CDR1 MDHEN, CDR2 SYDVKM. There are 13 residues in the CDR3. In DNA, the CDR3 is TGTGCCAGCAGTTCGGGTGGAACAGATACGCAGTATTTT. Protein: CASSSGGTDTQYF.

In this sample, this clone turned up once. This sequence joins TRBV5-4 and TRBJ1-2; 7 nucleotides match TRBD1. The CDR3 loop spans 15 amino acids. V shed 4 bases and J 2 bases; nucleotides not matched to a gene: 8. Germline CDR1 and CDR2: SGHNT and YYREEE (reference sequence). The CDR3 bases are TGTGCCAGCAGCGGAGGGACAGTAGGGAACTATGGCTACACCTTC. Translation gives CASSGGTVGNYGYTF.

The chain combines TRBV30 with TRBJ2-2; the D is unclear. Germline V lookup: CDR1 GTSNPN, CDR2 SVGIG (reference sequence). The CDR3 totals 16 residues. The V end lost 0 bases, the J end lost 4 bases, and 15 bases lay between the germline ends. This CDR3 is CAWSVYKSTITGELFF. As DNA, the CDR3 is TGTGCCTGGAGTGTATATAAGTCTACTATCACCGGGGAGCTGTTTTTT.

J is TRBJ2-5 and V is TRBV2; TRBD2 is a possible D gene (6 bases). The V end lost 6 bases, the J end lost 4 bases, and 15 bases lay between the germline ends. The CDR3 length is 14 residues. The V gene's germline CDR1 is SNHLY and CDR2 FYNNEI. The CDR3 nucleotides read TGTGCCAGCAGCCTTTCGGGACTCGGAGAGACCCAGTACTTC. Protein product: CASSLSGLGETQYF.

The rearrangement links TRBV5-6 to TRBJ2-3; 7 bases are a match to TRBD2. CDR3 size: 13 residues. The germline gives CDR1 SGHDT, CDR2 YYEEEE. The J segment lost 8 bases and the V segment lost 4 bases, leaving 7 bases of the junction unmatched. CDR3 sequence (DNA): TGTGCCAGCAGCCTGGGGGGGGAAGGTACGCAGTATTTT. This gives the protein CASSLGGEGTQYF.

Turning to this clone: Other DNA sequences from this sample encode an identical CDR3 as well. The chain links TRBV6-1 to TRBJ1-2, with 7 bases matching TRBD1. This CDR3 spans 13 amino acids. With V trimmed by 2 bases and J by 3 bases, 0 bases remained unmatched. CDR1 MNHNS and CDR2 SASEGT come from the germline V gene. The CDR3 region has the DNA TGTGCCAGCAGTGAAACAGGGGACTATGGCTACACCTTC. It encodes CASSETGDYGYTF.

CDR3 nucleotides: TGCGCCAGCAGCTGGACTAGCGGGGGGTCCTACGAGCAGTACTTC. It specifies CASSWTSGGSYEQYF. This sequence joins TRBV5-1 and TRBJ2-7, with TRBD2 matching over 14 bases. The V gene's germline CDR1 is SGHRS and CDR2 YFSETQ. The CDR3 is made up of 15 amino acids. V shed 3 bases, J shed 1 base, and the junction held 0 bases outside the gene matches.